This TCR beta chain was recorded in a study of blood T cell repertoires in COVID-19 (dated by TCRdb to the early 2020s). For the wider study: Samples from collaborators originated in the United States, Italy and Spain and spanned both the acute and convalescent phases of COVID-19. The material from the prospective study consisted of cDNA or gDNA derived from T cells, B-cell-depleted T cells, or PBMCs. Deeply sampled blood TCRbeta repertoires from subjects exposed to, actively infected with, or recovered from COVID-19 were included in the dataset. The repertoires were made available in a free public database intended to serve as a resource for research on the immune response to SARS-CoV-2. The samples were drawn from the first 160 participants of the ongoing ImmuneRACE study and from 950 to 1,500 subjects provided by 6 global collaborators. A de-identified subject ID, COVID-19 status, age in years and sex were almost always included in the sample metadata. Where HLA class I and class II types were available, the types were taken from metadata supplied by the sample provider, not from assay-based typing. Findings and caveats that apply to the study as a whole: The quantity of clinical and demographic metadata differed by source and by participant and was supplied without curation.

V lost 1 base and J lost 2 bases; the stretch between them is 12 bases long. CDR1 and CDR2 (MNHNS, SASEGT) derive from the germline V gene. From its cysteine to its phenylalanine, the CDR3 spans 16 amino acids. Of the read, only the CDR3 DNA is kept; its 48 bases are in frame from base 1. Comment on this clone: Its specific antigen is unknown. The record has no base qualities; no much larger clone is one base away.

The collaborating institutions used their own protocols to collect whole blood in K2EDTA tubes. Collaborator samples were shipped for TCRbeta analysis as frozen whole blood, isolated PBMCs, or DNA extracted from either sample type. TCRbeta CDR3 regions were amplified from genomic DNA by means of the immunoSEQ Assay, a bias-controlled multiplex PCR. Under the source paper's analysis protocol: The number of nucleated cells in each sample was estimated by amplification of reference gene primers within the assay. Sequence reads were collapsed and filtered to measure the absolute abundance of every unique TCRbeta CDR3 rearrangement. For each sample, productive Simpson clonality was calculated as the square root of Simpson's diversity index over productive rearrangements. TCRdb limited this immuneACCESS table to in-frame rearrangements with V and J called. A share of clones is missing; checked studies link under half to unresolved V genes, and the rest is unexplained. The D gene and trimming were derived from the DNA, and the V and J assignments and clone size from that table. This sample is represented by 100,000 to 150,000 clones; roughly 84% of them were singletons. Approximately 1.2% of the sample rests with the top ten.

The source of this sequence is a woman of 80 years or more with acute or convalescent COVID-19. The chain employs TRBV6-1 and TRBJ2-1; matching of 6 bases hints at TRBD2 as the D gene. The sample taken for sequencing was peripheral blood. CDR3 reads: CASSEERRGAYNEQFF. The DNA sequence is given as TGTGCCAGCAGTGAAGAGCGGCGCGGGGCCTACAATGAGCAGTTCTTC.